This T cell receptor (beta chain) was obtained from a study of cytomegalovirus exposure and HLA in healthy donors. The overall study: Later, an analysis reported that the 130 or so validation repertoires had used the same platform as the approximately 600 first-cohort repertoires.

On this clone itself: The antigen remains undetermined.

Study results and limitations: It was 150 to 200 TCR beta chains that were listed as cytomegalovirus-associated. The classifier reportedly diagnosed cytomegalovirus status with high sensitivity and specificity. A few of the chains that were CMV-associated were confirmed in vitro to be specific for CMV antigens.

Germline V gene sequence: CDR1 SNHLY, CDR2 FYNNEI. The CDR3 length is 12 residues. The trim removed 11 bases at V and 0 bases at J, leaving 4 bases unmatched. Profiling relied on immunoSEQ multiplex PCR, and the TCRdb table lists in-frame clones only, not all of them. The sample lists 90,000 to 150,000 clones, about 85% occurring once. The chain employs TRBV2 and TRBJ2-7; 7 bases fit TRBD2. The sequenced material came from PBMCs. The sequence came from a woman aged 25 to 39 in good health and CMV-seronegative. The CDR3, as DNA: TGTGCCGCGGGGGACTTCTCCTACGAGCAGTACTTC. This sequence encodes CAAGDFSYEQYF. Full variable domain (remainder filled in from reference TRBV2 and TRBJ2-7): EPEVTQTPSHQVTQMGQEVILRCVPISNHLYFYWYRQILGQKVEFLVSFYNNEISEKSEIFDDQFSVERPDGSNFTLKIRSTKLEDSAMYFCAAGDFSYEQYFGPGTRLTVT.